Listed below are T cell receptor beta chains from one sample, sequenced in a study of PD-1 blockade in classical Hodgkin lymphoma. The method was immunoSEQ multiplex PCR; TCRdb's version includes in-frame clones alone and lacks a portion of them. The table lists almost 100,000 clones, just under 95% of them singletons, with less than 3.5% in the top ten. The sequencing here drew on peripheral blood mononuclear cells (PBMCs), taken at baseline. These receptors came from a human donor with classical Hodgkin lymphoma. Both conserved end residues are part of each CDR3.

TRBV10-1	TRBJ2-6	CASSRRGSMANVLTF
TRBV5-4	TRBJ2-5	CASAHGGRGETQYF
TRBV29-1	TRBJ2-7	CSVEEGDEQYF
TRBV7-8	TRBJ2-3	CASSRDTWQDHTDTQYF
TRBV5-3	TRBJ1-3	CARSLESLVIVFRSSGNTIYF
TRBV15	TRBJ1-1	CATSPPTVLNTEAFF
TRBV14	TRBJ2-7	CASSQGLVGGGYEQYF
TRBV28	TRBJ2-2	CASSFSRDKNTGELFF
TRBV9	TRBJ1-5	CASGGGEANQPQHF
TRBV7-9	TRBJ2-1	CASSSLAEYNEQFF
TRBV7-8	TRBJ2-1	CASSPRRLAGNEQFF
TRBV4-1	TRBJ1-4	CASSQPYEKLFF
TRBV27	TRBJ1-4	CASSLGTWRLGEKLFF
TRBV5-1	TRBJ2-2	CASSFLAGVNTGELFF
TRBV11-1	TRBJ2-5	CASRGLAGGETQYF
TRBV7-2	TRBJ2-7	CASSWKTGTSYEQYF
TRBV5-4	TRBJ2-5	CASSPYQETQYF
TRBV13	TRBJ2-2	CASSPPSGRNTGELFF